This T cell receptor beta chain was sequenced during a study of blood T cell repertoires in COVID-19. In the original analysis: Counts of nucleated cells, estimated from reference gene primer amplification, were obtained. Data came from immunoSEQ multiplex PCR; TCRdb stores just in-frame clones and leaves some out. V, J and clone size are those of that table, while D and trimming were read from the DNA. Here the sample spans 250,000 to 350,000 clones, 89% being singletons. J gave up 3 bases and V 5 bases, and 3 bases lay outside the gene matches. Germline V gene data show CDR1 as GTSNPN and CDR2 as SVGIG (reference sequence). The CDR3 totals 12 residues.

The TCR comes from an older woman with acute or convalescent COVID-19. The sequenced material came from peripheral blood. The gene calls are TRBV30 and TRBJ2-5; 7 bases fit TRBD2. The CDR3 DNA follows: TGTGCCTGGGAACGGGGGGAAGAGACCCAGTACTTC. Residues: CAWERGEETQYF.